This TCR beta chain comes out of a study of T cell changes during pregnancy in multiple sclerosis. The V and J ends lost 5 bases and 11 bases respectively, with 18 bases between them. The CDR3 is made up of 13 amino acids. The germline V gene encodes CDR1 MNHEY and CDR2 SMNVEV (reference sequence). Sequencing was performed with immunoSEQ multiplex PCR; in TCRdb, only in-frame clones are kept and a portion is missing. The data show roughly 63,000 clones, with just over 90% seen just once and less than 4.5% held by the top ten. The material sequenced was CD8+ T cells from peripheral blood mononuclear cells, taken in the second trimester of pregnancy. The chain uses TRBV27 and TRBJ1-1, with D tentatively TRBD1 (5 bases). The sequence came from a female donor with multiple sclerosis, enrolled in a pregnancy study. CDR3 nucleotide sequence: TGTGCCAGCAGTCTTTATTTCAGGGATATGGCTTTCTTT. Protein product: CASSLYFRDMAFF.